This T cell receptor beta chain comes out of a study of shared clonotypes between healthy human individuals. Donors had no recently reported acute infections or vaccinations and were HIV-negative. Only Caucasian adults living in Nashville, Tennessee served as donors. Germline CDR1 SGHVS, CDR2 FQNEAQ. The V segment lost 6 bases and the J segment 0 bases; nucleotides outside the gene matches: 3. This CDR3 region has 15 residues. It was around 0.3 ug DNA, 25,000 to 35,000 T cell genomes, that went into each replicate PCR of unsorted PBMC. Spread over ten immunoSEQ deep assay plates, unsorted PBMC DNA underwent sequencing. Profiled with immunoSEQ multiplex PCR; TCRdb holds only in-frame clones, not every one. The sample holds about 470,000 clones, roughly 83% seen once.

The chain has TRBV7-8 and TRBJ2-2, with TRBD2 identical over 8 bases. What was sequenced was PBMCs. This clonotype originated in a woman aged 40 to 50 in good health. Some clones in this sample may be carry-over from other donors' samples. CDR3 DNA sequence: TGTGCCAGCAGACTAGCGGTTACGAACACCGGGGAGCTGTTTTTT. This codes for CASRLAVTNTGELFF.